Included here is one TCR beta chain sequence, with context. Sequencing was performed with immunoSEQ multiplex PCR; in TCRdb, only in-frame clones are kept and a portion is missing. Here the sample spans 150,000 or so clones, about 94% being singletons. With 0 bases clipped from V and 3 bases from J, the junction kept 6 bases outside the gene matches. The CDR3 contains 16 residues. Per the germline V gene, CDR1 is SQVTM and CDR2 is ANQGSEA. The data belong to a study of control samples from healthy donors and cancer patients. The sequence was obtained from a man in his sixties with colorectal cancer. The chain uses TRBV29-1 and TRBJ2-3; TRBD2 matches at 10 bases. Source material: PBMCs. CDR3 in DNA: TGCAGCGTTGAAGATCGCGCTAGCGGGGGAACAGATACGCAGTATTTT. It encodes CSVEDRASGGTDTQYF.